This T cell receptor (beta chain) was recorded in a study of T cells in narcolepsy. Clones were sequenced by immunoSEQ multiplex PCR, and TCRdb holds only the in-frame ones, with some missing. This table has 25,000 to 35,000 clones, 82% appearing once. This receptor was obtained from a human donor with narcolepsy. Sequencing was carried out using CD45RA- memory CD4+ T cells from PBMCs.

The CDR3 DNA reads as TGTGCCAGCAGCTCATGGGGACACACGGCCGGGGAGCTGTTTTTT. This codes for CASSSWGHTAGELFF. This chain joins TRBV7-2 and TRBJ2-2, with a possible D match to TRBD1 (6 bases). The V gene's germline CDR1 is SGHTA and CDR2 FQGNSA. Trimming shortened V by 4 bases and J by 6 bases, and 15 bases separated the two germline ends. The CDR3 is 15 amino acids.